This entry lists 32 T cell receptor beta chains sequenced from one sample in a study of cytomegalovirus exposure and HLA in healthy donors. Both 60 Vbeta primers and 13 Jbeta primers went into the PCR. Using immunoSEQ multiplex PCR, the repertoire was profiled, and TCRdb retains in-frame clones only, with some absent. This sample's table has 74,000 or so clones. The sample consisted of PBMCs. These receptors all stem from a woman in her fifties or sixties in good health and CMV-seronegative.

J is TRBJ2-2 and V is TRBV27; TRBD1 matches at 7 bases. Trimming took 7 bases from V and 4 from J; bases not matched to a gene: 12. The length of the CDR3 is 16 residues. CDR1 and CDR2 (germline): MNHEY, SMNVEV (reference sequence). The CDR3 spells CASTPGVGGVTGELFF. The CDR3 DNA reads TGTGCCAGCACCCCTGGAGTAGGGGGCGTCACCGGGGAGCTGTTTTTT.

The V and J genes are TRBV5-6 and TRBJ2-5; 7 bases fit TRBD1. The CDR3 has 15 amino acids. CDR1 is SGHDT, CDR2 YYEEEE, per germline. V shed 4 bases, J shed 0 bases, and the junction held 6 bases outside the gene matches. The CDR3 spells CASSTVQGYQETQYF. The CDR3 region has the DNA TGTGCCAGCAGCACGGTACAGGGGTACCAAGAGACCCAGTACTTC.

The CDR3 is CAIKTEQGDTQYF. DNA of the CDR3: TGTGCCATCAAGACGGAGCAGGGGGATACGCAGTATTTT. This chain joins TRBV10-3 and TRBJ2-3, with D perhaps TRBD1 (6 bases). Trimming cost V 7 bases and J 6 bases, with 14 bases left between them. The CDR3 totals 13 residues. Germline CDR1 reads ENHRY; CDR2 reads SYGVKD.

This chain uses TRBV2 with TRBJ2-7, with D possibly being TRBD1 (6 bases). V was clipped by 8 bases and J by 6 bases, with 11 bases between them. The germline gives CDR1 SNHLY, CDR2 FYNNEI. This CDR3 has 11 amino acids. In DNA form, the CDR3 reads TGTGCCAGCCAACAGGGCGGCGAGCAGTACTTC. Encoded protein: CASQQGGEQYF. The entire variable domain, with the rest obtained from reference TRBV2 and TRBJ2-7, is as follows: EPEVTQTPSHQVTQMGQEVILRCVPISNHLYFYWYRQILGQKVEFLVSFYNNEISEKSEIFDDQFSVERPDGSNFTLKIRSTKLEDSAMYFCASQQGGEQYFGPGTRLTVT.

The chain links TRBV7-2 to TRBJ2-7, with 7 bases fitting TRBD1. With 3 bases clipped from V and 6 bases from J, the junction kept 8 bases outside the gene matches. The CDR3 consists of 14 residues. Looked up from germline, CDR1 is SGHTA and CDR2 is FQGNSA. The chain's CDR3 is CASSFDPGGREQYF. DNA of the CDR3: TGTGCCAGCAGCTTTGATCCAGGGGGACGCGAGCAGTACTTC. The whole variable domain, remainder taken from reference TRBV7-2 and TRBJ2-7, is GAGVSQSPSNKVTEKGKDVELRCDPISGHTALYWYRQSLGQGLEFLIYFQGNSAPDKSGLPSDRFSAERTGGSVSTLTIQRTQQEDSAVYLCASSFDPGGREQYFGPGTRLTVT.

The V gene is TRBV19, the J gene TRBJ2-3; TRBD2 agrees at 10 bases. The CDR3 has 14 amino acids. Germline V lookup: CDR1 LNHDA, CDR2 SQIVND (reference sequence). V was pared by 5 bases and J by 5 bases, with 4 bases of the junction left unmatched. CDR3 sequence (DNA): TGTGCCAGTAGTCCTAGACTAGCGGGAGATACGCAGTATTTT. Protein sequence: CASSPRLAGDTQYF.

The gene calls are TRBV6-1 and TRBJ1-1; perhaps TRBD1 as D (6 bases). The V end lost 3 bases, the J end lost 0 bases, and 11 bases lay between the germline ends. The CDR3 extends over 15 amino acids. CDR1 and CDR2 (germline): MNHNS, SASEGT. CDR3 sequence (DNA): TGTGCCAGCAGTGATTGGGGGCCGGTGAACACTGAAGCTTTCTTT. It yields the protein CASSDWGPVNTEAFF.

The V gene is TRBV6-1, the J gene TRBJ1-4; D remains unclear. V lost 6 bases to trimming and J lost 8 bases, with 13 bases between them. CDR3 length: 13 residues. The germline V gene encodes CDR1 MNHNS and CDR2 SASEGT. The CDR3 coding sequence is TGTGCCAGCAGCGACAACAGACGGGAAAAACTGTTTTTT. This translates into CASSDNRREKLFF.

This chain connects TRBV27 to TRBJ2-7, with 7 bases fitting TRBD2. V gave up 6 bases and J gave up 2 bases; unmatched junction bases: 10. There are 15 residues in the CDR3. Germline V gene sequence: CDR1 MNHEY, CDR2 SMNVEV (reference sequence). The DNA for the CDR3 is TGTGCCAGCAGCGGGGCCCAAAGCGGGACCTACGAGCAGTACTTC. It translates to CASSGAQSGTYEQYF.

This chain's CDR3 is CASSQVTGSANTIYF. CDR3 DNA: TGCGCCAGCAGCCAAGTGACAGGGTCGGCAAACACCATATATTTT. The V call is TRBV4-1, the J call TRBJ1-3, with 7 nucleotides matching TRBD1. V was pared by 1 base and J by 6 bases, with 6 bases of the junction left unmatched. This CDR3 has 15 residues. Germline V gene data show CDR1 as MGHRA and CDR2 as YSYEKL.

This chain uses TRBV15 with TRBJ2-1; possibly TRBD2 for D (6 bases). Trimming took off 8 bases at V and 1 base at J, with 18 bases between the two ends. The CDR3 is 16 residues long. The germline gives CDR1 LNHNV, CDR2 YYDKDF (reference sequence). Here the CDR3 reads CATRSGDGGSYNEQFF. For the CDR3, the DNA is TGTGCCACCCGGTCGGGGGACGGTGGTTCCTACAATGAGCAGTTCTTC.

This CDR3 reads CASSFGSRGTDTQYF. Here the CDR3 DNA reads TGCGCCAGCAGCTTTGGCAGCCGGGGCACAGATACGCAGTATTTT. The chain combines TRBV5-1 with TRBJ2-3; no clear D. V lost 2 bases, J lost 1 base, and 11 bases lay in between. Germline CDR1 is SGHRS and CDR2 is YFSETQ. The CDR3 runs 15 residues.

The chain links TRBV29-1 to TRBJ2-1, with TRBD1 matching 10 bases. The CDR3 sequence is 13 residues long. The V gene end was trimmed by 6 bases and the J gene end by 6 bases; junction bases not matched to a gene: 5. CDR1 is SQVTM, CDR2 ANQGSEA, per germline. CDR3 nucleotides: TGCAGCGTCCGACAGGGGGCGGTCAATGAGCAGTTCTTC. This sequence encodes CSVRQGAVNEQFF.

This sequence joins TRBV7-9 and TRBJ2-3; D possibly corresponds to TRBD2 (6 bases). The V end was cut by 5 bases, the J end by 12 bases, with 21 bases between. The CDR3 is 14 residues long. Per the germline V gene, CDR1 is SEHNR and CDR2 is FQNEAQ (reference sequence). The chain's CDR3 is CASSIGTGGALQYF. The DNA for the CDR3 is TGTGCCAGCAGCATCGGGACTGGCGGGGCCCTTCAGTATTTT.

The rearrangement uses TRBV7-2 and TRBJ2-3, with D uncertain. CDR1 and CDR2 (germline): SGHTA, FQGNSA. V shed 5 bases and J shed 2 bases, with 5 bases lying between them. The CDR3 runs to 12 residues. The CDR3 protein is CASSPDTDTQYF. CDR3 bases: TGTGCCAGCAGCCCAGACACAGATACGCAGTATTTT.

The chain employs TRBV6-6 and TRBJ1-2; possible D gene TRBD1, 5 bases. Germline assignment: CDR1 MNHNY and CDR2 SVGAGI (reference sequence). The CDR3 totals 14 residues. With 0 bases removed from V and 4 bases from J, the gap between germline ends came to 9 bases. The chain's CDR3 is CASSYSGEPYGYTF. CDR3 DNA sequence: TGTGCCAGCAGTTACTCAGGGGAACCCTATGGCTACACCTTC.

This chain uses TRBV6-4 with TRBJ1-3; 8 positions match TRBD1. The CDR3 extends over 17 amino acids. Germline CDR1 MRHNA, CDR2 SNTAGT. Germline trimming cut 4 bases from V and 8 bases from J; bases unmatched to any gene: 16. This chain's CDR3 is CASSVRGDRPGMDTIYF. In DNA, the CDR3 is TGTGCCAGCAGTGTAAGAGGGGACAGGCCGGGCATGGACACCATATATTTT.

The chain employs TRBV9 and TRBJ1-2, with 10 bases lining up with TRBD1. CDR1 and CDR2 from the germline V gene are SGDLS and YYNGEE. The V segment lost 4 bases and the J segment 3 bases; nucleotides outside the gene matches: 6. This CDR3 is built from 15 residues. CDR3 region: CASSPGQGGDYGYTF. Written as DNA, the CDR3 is TGTGCCAGCAGCCCTGGACAGGGGGGCGACTATGGCTACACCTTC.

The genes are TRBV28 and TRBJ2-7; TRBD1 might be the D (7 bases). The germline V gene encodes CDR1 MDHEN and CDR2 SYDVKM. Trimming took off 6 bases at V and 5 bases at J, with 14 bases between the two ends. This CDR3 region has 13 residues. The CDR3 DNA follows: TGTGCCAGCAGATCTCAGGGGGAGGACGAGCAGTACTTC. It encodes CASRSQGEDEQYF. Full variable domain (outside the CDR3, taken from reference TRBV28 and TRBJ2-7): DVKVTQSSRYLVKRTGEKVFLECVQDMDHENMFWYRQDPGLGLRLIYFSYDVKMKEKGDIPEGYSVSREKKERFSLILESASTNQTSMYLCASRSQGEDEQYFGPGTRLTVT.

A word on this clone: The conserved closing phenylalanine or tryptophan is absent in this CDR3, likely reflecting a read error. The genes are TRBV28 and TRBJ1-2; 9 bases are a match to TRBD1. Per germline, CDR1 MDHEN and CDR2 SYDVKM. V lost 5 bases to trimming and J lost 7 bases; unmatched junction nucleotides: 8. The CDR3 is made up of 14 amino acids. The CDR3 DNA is TGTGCCAGCAGTCCGGGGACAGGGACTGGTGGCTACACCCTC. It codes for CASSPGTGTGGYTL.

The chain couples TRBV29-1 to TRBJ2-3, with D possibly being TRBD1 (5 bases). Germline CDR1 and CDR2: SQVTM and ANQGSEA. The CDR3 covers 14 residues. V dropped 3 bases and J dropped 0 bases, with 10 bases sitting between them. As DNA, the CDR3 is TGCAGCGTTGAGACAGATGATAGCACAGATACGCAGTATTTT. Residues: CSVETDDSTDTQYF.

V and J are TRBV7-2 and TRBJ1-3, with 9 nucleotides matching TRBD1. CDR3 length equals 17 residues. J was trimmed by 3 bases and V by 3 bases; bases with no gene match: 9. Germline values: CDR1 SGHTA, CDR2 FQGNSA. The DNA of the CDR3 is TGTGCCAGCAGCTTTTCAATGGACAGGGGTGGTGGAAACACCATATATTTT. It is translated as CASSFSMDRGGGNTIYF.

The CDR3 DNA sequence: TGTGCCAGCAGCCTACCTTTTCGGACAGGGACCACAGATACGCAGTATTTT. This sequence encodes CASSLPFRTGTTDTQYF. J is TRBJ2-3 and V is TRBV28; the match to TRBD1 covers 8 bases. This CDR3 is built from 17 residues. The trim removed 6 bases at V and 2 bases at J, leaving 13 bases unmatched. Germline CDR1 reads MDHEN; CDR2 reads SYDVKM. Full variable domain (missing parts from reference TRBV28 and TRBJ2-3): DVKVTQSSRYLVKRTGEKVFLECVQDMDHENMFWYRQDPGLGLRLIYFSYDVKMKEKGDIPEGYSVSREKKERFSLILESASTNQTSMYLCASSLPFRTGTTDTQYFGPGTRLTVL.

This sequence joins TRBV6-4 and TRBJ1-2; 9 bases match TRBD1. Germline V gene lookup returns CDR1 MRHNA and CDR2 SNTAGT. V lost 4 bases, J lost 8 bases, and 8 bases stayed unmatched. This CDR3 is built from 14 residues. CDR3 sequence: CASSATGGGGGYTF. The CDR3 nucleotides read TGTGCCAGCAGTGCGACAGGGGGTGGTGGCGGCTACACCTTC.

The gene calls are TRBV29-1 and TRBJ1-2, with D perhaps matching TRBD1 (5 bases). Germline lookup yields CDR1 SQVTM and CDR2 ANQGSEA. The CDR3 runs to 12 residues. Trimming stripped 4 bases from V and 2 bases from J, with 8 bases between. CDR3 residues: CSVVGGNYGYTF. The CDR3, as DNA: TGCAGCGTTGTCGGGGGAAACTATGGCTACACCTTC.

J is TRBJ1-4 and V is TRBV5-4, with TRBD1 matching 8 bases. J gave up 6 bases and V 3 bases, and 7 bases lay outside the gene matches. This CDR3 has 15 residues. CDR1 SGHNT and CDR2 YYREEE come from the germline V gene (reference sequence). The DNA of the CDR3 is TGTGCCAGCAGCTCCAGACAGGGGAAGGATGAAAAACTGTTTTTT. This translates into CASSSRQGKDEKLFF.

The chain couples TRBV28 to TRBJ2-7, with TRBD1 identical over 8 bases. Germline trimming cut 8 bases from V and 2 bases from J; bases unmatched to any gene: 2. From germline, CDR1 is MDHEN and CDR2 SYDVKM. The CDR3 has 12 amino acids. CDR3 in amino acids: CASQGATYEQYF. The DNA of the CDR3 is TGTGCCAGCCAGGGGGCTACCTACGAGCAGTACTTC.

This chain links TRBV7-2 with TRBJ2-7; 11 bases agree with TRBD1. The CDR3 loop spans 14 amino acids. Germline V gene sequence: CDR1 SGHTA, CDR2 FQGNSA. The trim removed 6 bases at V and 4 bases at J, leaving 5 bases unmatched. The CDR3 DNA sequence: TGTGCCAGCAGACGGACAGGGGGCTCATACGAGCAGTACTTC. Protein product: CASRRTGGSYEQYF.

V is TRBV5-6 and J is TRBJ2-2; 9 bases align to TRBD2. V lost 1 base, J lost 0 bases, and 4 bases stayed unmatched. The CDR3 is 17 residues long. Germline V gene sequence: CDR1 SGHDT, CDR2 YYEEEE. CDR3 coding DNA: TGTGCCAGCAGCTTGATTGGCGGGAGGGCGAACACCGGGGAGCTGTTTTTT. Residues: CASSLIGGRANTGELFF.

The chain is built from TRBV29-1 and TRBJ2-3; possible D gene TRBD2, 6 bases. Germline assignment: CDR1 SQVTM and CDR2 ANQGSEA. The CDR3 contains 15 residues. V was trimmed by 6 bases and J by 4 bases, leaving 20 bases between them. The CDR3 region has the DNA TGCAGCGTCGGGAACGGGGCAGGGAGGCCAGATACGCAGTATTTT. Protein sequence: CSVGNGAGRPDTQYF.

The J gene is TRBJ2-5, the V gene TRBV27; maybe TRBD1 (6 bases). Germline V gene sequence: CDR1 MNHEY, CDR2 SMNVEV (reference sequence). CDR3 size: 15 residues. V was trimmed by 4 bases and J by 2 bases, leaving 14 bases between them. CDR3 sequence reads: CASSSPGTRQETQYF. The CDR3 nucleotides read TGTGCCAGCAGTTCCCCCGGGACAAGACAAGAGACCCAGTACTTC.

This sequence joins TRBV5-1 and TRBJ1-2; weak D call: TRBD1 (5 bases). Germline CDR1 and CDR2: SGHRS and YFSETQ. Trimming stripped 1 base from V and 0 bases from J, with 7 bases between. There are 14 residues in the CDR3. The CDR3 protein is CASSLQGPNYGYTF. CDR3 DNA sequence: TGCGCCAGCAGCTTGCAGGGCCCTAACTATGGCTACACCTTC.